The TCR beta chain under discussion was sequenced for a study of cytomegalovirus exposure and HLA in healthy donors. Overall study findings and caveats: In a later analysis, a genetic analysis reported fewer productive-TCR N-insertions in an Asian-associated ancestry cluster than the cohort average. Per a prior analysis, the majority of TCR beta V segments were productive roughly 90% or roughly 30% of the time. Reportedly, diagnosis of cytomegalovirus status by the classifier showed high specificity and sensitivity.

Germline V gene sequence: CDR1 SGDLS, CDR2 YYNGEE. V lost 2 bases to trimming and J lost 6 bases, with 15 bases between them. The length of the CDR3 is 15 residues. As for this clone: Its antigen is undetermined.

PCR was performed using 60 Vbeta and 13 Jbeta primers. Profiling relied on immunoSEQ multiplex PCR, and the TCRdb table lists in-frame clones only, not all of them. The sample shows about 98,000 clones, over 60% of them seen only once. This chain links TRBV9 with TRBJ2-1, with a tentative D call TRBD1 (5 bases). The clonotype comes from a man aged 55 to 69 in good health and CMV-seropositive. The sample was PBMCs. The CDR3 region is CASSVTDWMPNEQFF. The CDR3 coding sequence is TGTGCCAGCAGCGTGACAGACTGGATGCCCAATGAGCAGTTCTTC.